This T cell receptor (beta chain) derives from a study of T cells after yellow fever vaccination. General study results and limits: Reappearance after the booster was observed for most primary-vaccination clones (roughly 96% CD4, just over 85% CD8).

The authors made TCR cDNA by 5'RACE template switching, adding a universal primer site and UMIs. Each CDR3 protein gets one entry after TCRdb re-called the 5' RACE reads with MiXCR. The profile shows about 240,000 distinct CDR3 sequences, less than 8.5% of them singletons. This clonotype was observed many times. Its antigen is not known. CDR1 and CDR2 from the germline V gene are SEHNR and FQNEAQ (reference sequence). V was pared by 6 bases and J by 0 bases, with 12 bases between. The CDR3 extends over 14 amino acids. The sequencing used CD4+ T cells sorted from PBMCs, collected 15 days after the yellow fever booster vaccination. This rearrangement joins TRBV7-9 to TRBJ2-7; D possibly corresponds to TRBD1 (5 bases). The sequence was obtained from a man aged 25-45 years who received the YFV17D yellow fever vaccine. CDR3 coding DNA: TGTGCCAGCAGTAGAGACAGTGGCTCCTACGAGCAGTACTTC. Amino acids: CASSRDSGSYEQYF.